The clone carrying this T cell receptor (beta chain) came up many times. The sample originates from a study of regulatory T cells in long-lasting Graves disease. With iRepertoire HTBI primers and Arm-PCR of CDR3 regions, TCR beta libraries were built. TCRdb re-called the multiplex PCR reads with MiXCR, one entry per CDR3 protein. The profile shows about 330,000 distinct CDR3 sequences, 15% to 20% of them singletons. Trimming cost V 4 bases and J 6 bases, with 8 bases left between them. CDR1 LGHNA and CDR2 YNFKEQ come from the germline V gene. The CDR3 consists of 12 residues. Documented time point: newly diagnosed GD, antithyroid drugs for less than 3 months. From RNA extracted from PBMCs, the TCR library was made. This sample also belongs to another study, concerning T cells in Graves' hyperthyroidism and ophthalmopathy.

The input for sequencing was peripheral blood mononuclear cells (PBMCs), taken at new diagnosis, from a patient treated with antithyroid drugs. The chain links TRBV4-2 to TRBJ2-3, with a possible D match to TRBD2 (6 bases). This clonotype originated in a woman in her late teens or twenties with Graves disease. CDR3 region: CASSLSGDTQYF. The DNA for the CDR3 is TGTGCCAGCAGCCTAAGCGGGGATACGCAGTATTTT.